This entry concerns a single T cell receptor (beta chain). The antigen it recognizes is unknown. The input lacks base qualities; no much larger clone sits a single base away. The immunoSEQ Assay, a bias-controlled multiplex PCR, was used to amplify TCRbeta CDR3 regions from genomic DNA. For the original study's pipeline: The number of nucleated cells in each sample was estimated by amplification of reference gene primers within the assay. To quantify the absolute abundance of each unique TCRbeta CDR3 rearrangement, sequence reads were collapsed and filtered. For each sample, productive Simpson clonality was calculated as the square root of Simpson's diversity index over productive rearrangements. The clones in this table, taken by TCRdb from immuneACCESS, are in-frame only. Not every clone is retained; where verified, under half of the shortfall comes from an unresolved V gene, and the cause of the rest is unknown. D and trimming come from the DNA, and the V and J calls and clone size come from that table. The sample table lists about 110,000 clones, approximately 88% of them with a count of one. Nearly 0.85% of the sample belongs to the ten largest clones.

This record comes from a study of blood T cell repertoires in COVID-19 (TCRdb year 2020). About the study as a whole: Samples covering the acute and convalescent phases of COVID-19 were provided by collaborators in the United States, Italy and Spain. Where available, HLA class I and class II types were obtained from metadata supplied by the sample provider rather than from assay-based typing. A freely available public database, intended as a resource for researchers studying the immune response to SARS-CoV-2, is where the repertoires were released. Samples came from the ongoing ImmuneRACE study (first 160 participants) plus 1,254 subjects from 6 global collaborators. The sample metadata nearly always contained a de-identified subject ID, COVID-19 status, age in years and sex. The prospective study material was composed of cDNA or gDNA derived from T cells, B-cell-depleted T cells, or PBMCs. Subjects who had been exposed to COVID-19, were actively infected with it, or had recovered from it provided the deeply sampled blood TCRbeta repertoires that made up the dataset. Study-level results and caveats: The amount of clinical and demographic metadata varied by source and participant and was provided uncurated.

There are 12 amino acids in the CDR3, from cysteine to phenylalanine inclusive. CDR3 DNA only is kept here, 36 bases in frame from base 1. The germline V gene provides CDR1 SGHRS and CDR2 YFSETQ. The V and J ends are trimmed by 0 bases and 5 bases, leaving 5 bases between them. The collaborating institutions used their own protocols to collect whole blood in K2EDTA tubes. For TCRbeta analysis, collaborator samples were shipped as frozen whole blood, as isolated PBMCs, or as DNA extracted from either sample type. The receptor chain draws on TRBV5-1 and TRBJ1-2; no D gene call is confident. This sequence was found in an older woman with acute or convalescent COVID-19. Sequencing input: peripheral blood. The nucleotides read TGCGCCAGCAGCTTGGACATGTATGGCTACACCTTC. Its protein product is CASSLDMYGYTF.